This TCR beta chain came from a study of OX40 agonist ivuxolimab in advanced cancers. The assay was immunoSEQ multiplex PCR, and TCRdb's table has in-frame clones only and misses some. The table shows 85,000 to 100,000 clones, with approximately 86% occurring only once. Germline lookup yields CDR1 SGHTA and CDR2 FQGNSA. The V and J ends lost 6 bases and 0 bases respectively, with 17 bases between them. The CDR3 is 16 amino acids. The TCR originated in an adult with an advanced solid tumor such as melanoma, head and neck, liver or kidney cancer. The V call is TRBV7-2, the J call TRBJ1-2; perhaps TRBD1 as D (5 bases). Source: CD4+ or CD8+ T cells sorted from blood, taken in a trial of the OX40 agonist ivuxolimab. The CDR3 here is CASRPMRGSTNYGYTF. The CDR3 coding sequence is TGTGCCAGCAGACCCATGAGGGGCTCCACTAACTATGGCTACACCTTC.